These T cell receptor beta chains were read from a single sample in a study of T-cell reconstitution after alpha-beta-depleted transplantation in children. One entry per CDR3 protein, called by TCRdb with MiXCR from the PCR reads. The sample records over 200,000 distinct CDR3 sequences, about 9.5% being singletons. Specimen: PBMCs from the stem cell graft donor, collected from the stem cell graft. The receptors originated from a human donor who donated a stem cell graft to a child with acute lymphoblastic leukemia. The CDR3 runs from the conserved cysteine through the conserved F or W. Fields, in order: D gene, V gene, J gene, clone size, CDR3 DNA, CDR3 protein. D genes are given only for firm matches. Not all rows give a size; the values are once, few, many and, for expanded clones, a class.

D: TRBD1; V: TRBV27; J: TRBJ1-6; size: many; DNA: TGTGCCAGCAGTTTAGACCGGGACAGGAATTCACCCCTCCACTTT; CDR3: CASSLDRDRNSPLHF
D: -; V: TRBV27; J: TRBJ1-6; size: few; DNA: TGTGCCAGCAGTTATGACAGACCTACCTCCTATAATTCACCCCTCCACTTT; CDR3: CASSYDRPTSYNSPLHF
D: TRBD2; V: TRBV7-2; J: TRBJ2-3; size: -; DNA: TGTGCCAGCAGCTTATCAGGACTAGCGGGGGGGCCTAGGGGGCAGTATTTT; CDR3: CASSLSGLAGGPRGQYF
D: -; V: TRBV7-9; J: TRBJ1-2; size: -; DNA: TGTGCCAGCAGCGAACTCCAGGGGCGGAATGGCTACACCTTC; CDR3: CASSELQGRNGYTF
D: -; V: TRBV10-2; J: TRBJ2-1; size: few; DNA: TGCGCCAGCAGTGTGGGGGGCCCGGAGCAGTTCTTC; CDR3: CASSVGGPEQFF
D: -; V: TRBV30; J: TRBJ1-5; size: few; DNA: TGTGCCTGGAGTGTACGCCAGAGCAATCAGCCCCAGCATTTT; CDR3: CAWSVRQSNQPQHF
D: TRBD2; V: TRBV12-3/TRBV12-4; J: TRBJ2-7; size: few; DNA: TGTGCCAGCAGCTTCTTACTGGGGTTGGCGGGGGGTCCGGGCGAGCAGTACTTC; CDR3: CASSFLLGLAGGPGEQYF
D: TRBD1; V: TRBV25-1; J: TRBJ2-1; size: many; DNA: TGTGCCAGCACAGGGGGCCATGAGCAGTTCTTC; CDR3: CASTGGHEQFF
D: -; V: TRBV19; J: TRBJ2-7; size: few; DNA: TGTGCCACTAAACCTACAGGGTTAAGCAGCGAGCAGTACTTC; CDR3: CATKPTGLSSEQYF
D: -; V: TRBV15; J: TRBJ1-2; size: few; DNA: TGTGCCACCAGCATCGGACCGCAACAACCCTACACCTTC; CDR3: CATSIGPQQPYTF
D: -; V: TRBV5-1; J: TRBJ2-3; size: -; DNA: TGCGCCAGCAGCTTGGGGGCCAGCGAAGCAGATACGCAGTATTTT; CDR3: CASSLGASEADTQYF
D: TRBD1; V: TRBV12-3/TRBV12-4; J: TRBJ2-6; size: many; DNA: TGTGCCAGCAGTCCCCGGGACAGGAGCTACTCTGGGGCCAACGTCCTGACTTTC; CDR3: CASSPRDRSYSGANVLTF
D: -; V: TRBV5-1; J: TRBJ2-3; size: many; DNA: TGCGCCAGCAACAAAATCTCGGGGGCAGCAGATACGCAGTATTTT; CDR3: CASNKISGAADTQYF
D: -; V: TRBV20-1; J: TRBJ2-5; size: many; DNA: TGCAGTGCTGACTTAGGGGCCCAAGAGACCCAGTACTTC; CDR3: CSADLGAQETQYF
D: -; V: TRBV20-1; J: TRBJ2-7; size: -; DNA: TGCAGTGCTTCCCCTGGCGGGGCTGCCTCCTACGAGCAGTACTTC; CDR3: CSASPGGAASYEQYF
D: -; V: TRBV18; J: TRBJ1-3; size: -; DNA: TGTGCCAGCTCATCCTCGGTTTCTGGAAACACCATATATTTT; CDR3: CASSSSVSGNTIYF
D: TRBD1; V: TRBV4-1; J: TRBJ2-7; size: many; DNA: TGCGCCAGCAGCCAACGACAGGGCTCGGAAGAGCAGTACTTC; CDR3: CASSQRQGSEEQYF
D: -; V: TRBV12-3/TRBV12-4; J: TRBJ2-1; size: few; DNA: TGTGCCAGCAGGCGCGGGACCTCTGGGGAGCAGTTCTTC; CDR3: CASRRGTSGEQFF
D: -; V: TRBV29-1; J: TRBJ1-1; size: many; DNA: TGCAGCGTTCAGGCGGGGCTGGTCACTGAAGCTTTCTTT; CDR3: CSVQAGLVTEAFF
D: -; V: TRBV12-3/TRBV12-4; J: TRBJ1-5; size: -; DNA: TGTGCCAGCAGCACCTCGTCGTGGAGTAGCAATCAGCCCCAGCATTTT; CDR3: CASSTSSWSSNQPQHF
D: -; V: TRBV25-1; J: TRBJ2-6; size: -; DNA: TGTGCCAGCAGTGAATGGGGGTCTGGGGCCAACGTCCTGACTTTC; CDR3: CASSEWGSGANVLTF
D: -; V: TRBV12-3/TRBV12-4; J: TRBJ2-2; size: many; DNA: TGTGCCAGCAGTTTAGCGGGATTATTGTCTCGGTTCACCGGGGAGCTGTTTTTT; CDR3: CASSLAGLLSRFTGELFF
D: -; V: TRBV19; J: TRBJ1-5; size: few; DNA: TGTGCCAGTAGTACCCTCAGGACAGTCATTAATCAGCCCCAGCATTTT; CDR3: CASSTLRTVINQPQHF
D: -; V: TRBV5-1; J: TRBJ1-6; size: many; DNA: TGCGCCAGCAGCTTAGGGGGGATCGATTCACCCCTCCACTTT; CDR3: CASSLGGIDSPLHF
D: TRBD1; V: TRBV20-1; J: TRBJ1-4; size: many; DNA: TGCAGTGCTAGGACAGGGGGCAATGAAAAACTGTTTTTT; CDR3: CSARTGGNEKLFF
D: -; V: TRBV14; J: TRBJ1-2; size: -; DNA: TGTGCCAGCAGCCAAGCCCGATGGAATTACTATGGCTACACCTTC; CDR3: CASSQARWNYYGYTF
D: TRBD1; V: TRBV5-1; J: TRBJ2-5; size: -; DNA: TGCGCCAGCAGCCAAGGGACAGGGCCAGAGACCCAGTACTTC; CDR3: CASSQGTGPETQYF
D: -; V: TRBV6-5; J: TRBJ1-1; size: many; DNA: TGTGCCAGCAGTTATTCGGCAGAGATAAACACTGAAGCTTTCTTT; CDR3: CASSYSAEINTEAFF
D: TRBD1; V: TRBV18; J: TRBJ2-3; size: -; DNA: TGTGCCAGCTCACCCGGGACAGGGTTTGATACGCAGTATTTT; CDR3: CASSPGTGFDTQYF
D: TRBD1; V: TRBV12-3/TRBV12-4; J: TRBJ1-2; size: many; DNA: TGTGCCAGCAGTCGGGCGGGACAGGACTACTACACCTTC; CDR3: CASSRAGQDYYTF
D: -; V: TRBV12-3/TRBV12-4; J: TRBJ1-3; size: many; DNA: TGTGCCAGCAGTTTTGGAGGGCCGGGCTCTGGAAACACCATATATTTT; CDR3: CASSFGGPGSGNTIYF
D: -; V: TRBV29-1; J: TRBJ1-1; size: many; DNA: TGCAGCGTATTGGACGGCGGGGGTAGGAACACTGAAGCTTTCTTT; CDR3: CSVLDGGGRNTEAFF
D: -; V: TRBV5-1; J: TRBJ2-7; size: few; DNA: TGCGCCAGCAGCTTGGCGCGGGACAGCGAAAGCTACGAGCAGTACTTC; CDR3: CASSLARDSESYEQYF
D: -; V: TRBV12-3/TRBV12-4; J: TRBJ2-2; size: many; DNA: TGTGCCAGCAGCGATAGCGGCACCGGGGAGCTGTTTTTT; CDR3: CASSDSGTGELFF
D: TRBD1; V: TRBV19; J: TRBJ1-2; size: few; DNA: TGTGCCAGTAGTGAGCCCTCGGGACAGAACAACTATGGCTACACCTTC; CDR3: CASSEPSGQNNYGYTF
D: -; V: TRBV3-1; J: TRBJ2-5; size: -; DNA: TGTGCCAGCAGCCAAGTGTACAGGGCGGATGGAGAGACCCAGTACTTC; CDR3: CASSQVYRADGETQYF
D: -; V: TRBV2; J: TRBJ2-7; size: once; DNA: TGTGCCAGCTCCGGGTTCCTCTCCTACGAGCAGTACTTC; CDR3: CASSGFLSYEQYF
D: -; V: TRBV18; J: TRBJ2-2; size: -; DNA: TGTGCCAGCTCACCCAGTATCCAGGGAACCGGGGAGCTGTTTTTT; CDR3: CASSPSIQGTGELFF
D: -; V: TRBV20-1; J: TRBJ1-2; size: many; DNA: TGCAGTGCTAGGAGGAACAGGGAAGGCTATGGCTACACCTTC; CDR3: CSARRNREGYGYTF
D: -; V: TRBV14; J: TRBJ2-5; size: many; DNA: TGTGCCAGCAGCCAAGATAGCCAGGGGGGAACCCAGTACTTC; CDR3: CASSQDSQGGTQYF
D: TRBD1; V: TRBV29-1; J: TRBJ2-1; size: -; DNA: TGCAGCGTTGTAGGGGGCTCCTGCAATGAGCAGTTCTTC; CDR3: CSVVGGSCNEQFF
D: -; V: TRBV5-6; J: TRBJ2-5; size: few; DNA: TGTGCCAGCAGCTTGTTGATAGGCAGCCAAGAGACCCAGTACTTC; CDR3: CASSLLIGSQETQYF
D: -; V: TRBV5-4; J: TRBJ2-5; size: few; DNA: TGTGCCAGCAGCCAGGGACCGAACCCCCTAGAGACCCAGTACTTC; CDR3: CASSQGPNPLETQYF
D: TRBD1; V: TRBV6-2/TRBV6-3; J: TRBJ2-7; size: many; DNA: TGTGCCAGCAGGAAAAGTGGACAGGGGGCCTACGAGCAGTACTTC; CDR3: CASRKSGQGAYEQYF
D: -; V: TRBV19; J: TRBJ1-1; size: -; DNA: TGTGCCAGTAATCTACGTCCGGGACACCCATCGGGGCCTGAAGCTTTCTTT; CDR3: CASNLRPGHPSGPEAFF
D: -; V: TRBV19; J: TRBJ1-1; size: few; DNA: TGTGCCAGTAGGCCCACAGGAGGTGGGACTGAAGCTTTCTTT; CDR3: CASRPTGGGTEAFF
D: TRBD1; V: TRBV24-1; J: TRBJ1-5; size: few; DNA: TGTGCCACCAGTGATGCGACAGGGGTCCGCAATCAGCCCCAGCATTTT; CDR3: CATSDATGVRNQPQHF
D: -; V: TRBV6-1; J: TRBJ1-1; size: -; DNA: TGTGCCAGCAGTCGTCTTGGGACGGGGAACACTGAAGCTTTCTTT; CDR3: CASSRLGTGNTEAFF
D: TRBD2; V: TRBV12-3/TRBV12-4; J: TRBJ2-5; size: many; DNA: TGTGCCAGCAGTTACCCCAGGCGGGGGGACTACTATGAGACCCAGTACTTC; CDR3: CASSYPRRGDYYETQYF
D: TRBD1; V: TRBV6-2/TRBV6-3; J: TRBJ2-2; size: many; DNA: TGTGCCAGCAGTAGGAATCCAGGGGGCTCTCTAAGAACCGGGGAGCTGTTTTTT; CDR3: CASSRNPGGSLRTGELFF
D: -; V: TRBV15; J: TRBJ1-1; size: few; DNA: TGTGCCACCAGCAGTTTAAGGGACACTGAAGCTTTCTTT; CDR3: CATSSLRDTEAFF
D: TRBD2; V: TRBV11-2; J: TRBJ2-3; size: once; DNA: TGTGCCAGCAGTTACCTAGGTTGGCCAGCGGGGGGTTCCACAGATACGCAGTATTTT; CDR3: CASSYLGWPAGGSTDTQYF